Detailed here is one T cell receptor beta chain. Assay used: immunoSEQ multiplex PCR; TCRdb lists only in-frame clones, some missing. The sample records 70,000 to 85,000 clones, around 97% being singletons. This sample is drawn from a study of technical replicates of blood from a few donors. The CDR3 totals 13 residues. In germline, CDR1 is MNHEY, CDR2 SMNVEV (reference sequence). The V segment lost 4 bases and the J segment 6 bases; nucleotides outside the gene matches: 4. The source material was T cells isolated from PBMCs. The clonotype comes from a human donor in good health. V is TRBV27 and J is TRBJ2-3; 7 bases map to TRBD2. The CDR3 here is CASSWGGTDTQYF. The CDR3 region has the DNA TGTGCCAGCAGTTGGGGGGGGACTGATACGCAGTATTTT.